This is a list of T cell receptor beta chains from one sample in a study of blood T cells in healthy people across ages. TCRdb re-analysed the 5' RACE reads in MiXCR, keeping a single row per CDR3 protein. The sample yields around 500,000 distinct CDR3 sequences, roughly a quarter seen once. This sample also appeared in a second study, on T cells of mothers and their children.

The sequencing input was blood. The receptors were gathered from a boy aged 2 to 10 in good health. The CDR3 runs from the conserved cysteine through the conserved F or W. The D gene is left open where the match is weak. The listing skips clone size in some rows; elsewhere it reads once, few, many or a size class.

abundance	v_gene	len	j_gene	d_gene	CDR3aa	CDR3nt
.	TRBV10-3	16	TRBJ1-5	TRBD1	CAISESPGGPHQPQHF	TGTGCCATCAGTGAGTCCCCAGGGGGCCCGCATCAGCCCCAGCATTTT
.	TRBV6-1	10	TRBJ2-7	.	CASKEVAQYF	TGTGCCAGCAAAGAGGTGGCGCAGTACTTC
.	TRBV29-1	13	TRBJ2-4	TRBD2	CSVLLAGGGIQYF	TGCAGCGTACTTCTAGCGGGAGGGGGCATTCAGTACTTC
few	TRBV4-1	13	TRBJ2-7	.	CASSPTAFYEQYF	TGCGCCAGCAGCCCTACAGCGTTCTACGAGCAGTACTTC
.	TRBV6-1	16	TRBJ2-6	TRBD1	CASSPGQGAGANVLTF	TGTGCCAGCAGTCCCGGACAGGGGGCTGGGGCCAACGTCCTGACTTTC
.	TRBV20-1	17	TRBJ2-5	TRBD1	CSASGDREFPFQETQYF	TGCAGTGCTAGCGGGGACAGGGAGTTTCCTTTCCAAGAGACCCAGTACTTC
.	TRBV14	18	TRBJ2-1	TRBD1	CASSQKGDRDRGYNEQFF	TGTGCCAGCAGCCAAAAGGGAGACCGGGACAGGGGCTACAATGAGCAGTTCTTC
.	TRBV27	15	TRBJ1-2	.	CASSLWDDVGYGYTF	TGTGCCAGCAGTTTATGGGACGACGTGGGATATGGCTACACCTTC
.	TRBV3-1	15	TRBJ2-1	.	CASSQNPGSYNEQFF	TGTGCCAGCAGCCAAAATCCGGGCTCCTACAATGAGCAGTTCTTC
many	TRBV4-2	14	TRBJ2-1	.	CASSQGSSINEQFF	TGTGCCAGCAGCCAAGGATCCTCAATCAATGAGCAGTTCTTC
.	TRBV5-5	13	TRBJ2-7	.	CASSWTTLREQYF	TGTGCCAGCAGCTGGACTACATTACGCGAGCAGTACTTC
once	TRBV5-1	13	TRBJ1-5	.	CASSKTGWWPQHF	TGCGCCAGCAGCAAGACAGGTTGGTGGCCCCAGCATTTT
.	TRBV3-1	13	TRBJ2-5	.	CASSQGSIGEQYF	TGTGCCAGCAGCCAAGGGTCGATAGGGGAGCAGTACTTC
few	TRBV5-5	14	TRBJ1-4	.	CASSLLQGSEKLFF	TGTGCCAGCAGCTTGTTACAGGGAAGTGAAAAACTGTTTTTT
.	TRBV7-8	16	TRBJ2-5	.	CASSLGLPGAQETQYF	TGTGCCAGCAGCTTAGGCCTCCCTGGGGCCCAAGAGACCCAGTACTTC
.	TRBV6-5	16	TRBJ2-2	TRBD2	CASSYSKSGSTGELFF	TGTGCCAGCAGTTACTCGAAAAGCGGGAGCACCGGGGAGCTGTTTTTT
.	TRBV20-1	11	TRBJ2-3	.	CSAGWKDTQYF	TGCAGTGCTGGGTGGAAAGATACGCAGTATTTT
few	TRBV7-3	18	TRBJ2-2	.	CASSPRPIKGRGTGELFF	TGTGCCAGCAGCCCAAGGCCCATAAAGGGGAGAGGTACCGGGGAGCTGTTTTTT
few	TRBV11-2	14	TRBJ2-5	.	CASSSLGSQETQYF	TGTGCCAGCAGCTCCCTGGGCAGTCAAGAGACCCAGTACTTC
.	TRBV4-3	18	TRBJ1-1	.	CASSQGLLGIRTNTEAFF	TGCGCCAGCAGCCAAGGACTGTTAGGGATTCGAACGAACACTGAAGCTTTCTTT